Listed below are T cell receptor beta chains from one sample, sequenced in a study of blood T cell repertoires in COVID-19. Repertoires were generated with immunoSEQ multiplex PCR, while TCRdb's copy carries only in-frame clones and drops some. The repertoire has about 70,000 clones, over 70% of them found once; the top ten carry 18%. Sequenced material: peripheral blood. These receptors all come from an older man who had recovered from COVID-19. The CDR3 runs from the conserved cysteine through the conserved F or W. D genes are given only for firm matches. Not all rows give a size; the values are once, few, many and, for expanded clones, a class.

d_call j_call clone_size v_call cdr3_aa cdr3_nt
TRBD1 TRBJ1-2 . TRBV4-2 CASSDDRAEGYTF TGTGCCAGCAGTGACGACAGGGCGGAAGGCTACACCTTC
TRBD1 TRBJ1-2 . TRBV5-6 CASSLAPGQSYGYTF TGTGCCAGCAGCTTGGCCCCGGGACAGAGCTATGGCTACACCTTC
. TRBJ2-1 few TRBV5-1 CASSLSRGKGEQFF TGCGCCAGCAGCTTGTCACGGGGTAAGGGTGAGCAGTTCTTC
TRBD2 TRBJ2-7 . TRBV9 CASSVRGTSGSPYEQYF TGTGCCAGCAGCGTACGGGGGACTAGCGGGAGCCCCTACGAGCAGTACTTC
. TRBJ1-2 . TRBV6-5 CASSWGRGEGYTF TGTGCCAGCAGTTGGGGCAGGGGTGAGGGCTACACCTTC
. TRBJ1-2 . TRBV6-1 CASSEEWPPYGYTF TGTGCCAGCAGTGAAGAATGGCCCCCCTATGGCTACACCTTC
. TRBJ1-1 . TRBV3-1/TRBV3-2 CASSQGGRAFF TGTGCCAGCAGCCAGGGGGGGAGAGCTTTCTTT
TRBD1 TRBJ1-2 . TRBV18 CASSQGIHGSKDRGPYGYTF TGTGCCAGCTCTCAGGGCATCCATGGCAGTAAGGACAGGGGACCCTATGGCTACACCTTC
. TRBJ1-1 once TRBV7-3 CASSSQGDTEAFF TGTGCCAGCAGCTCCCAGGGTGACACTGAAGCTTTCTTT
. TRBJ1-4 . TRBV27 CASSPTGLNEKLFF TGTGCCAGCAGTCCTACAGGGCTTAATGAAAAACTGTTTTTT